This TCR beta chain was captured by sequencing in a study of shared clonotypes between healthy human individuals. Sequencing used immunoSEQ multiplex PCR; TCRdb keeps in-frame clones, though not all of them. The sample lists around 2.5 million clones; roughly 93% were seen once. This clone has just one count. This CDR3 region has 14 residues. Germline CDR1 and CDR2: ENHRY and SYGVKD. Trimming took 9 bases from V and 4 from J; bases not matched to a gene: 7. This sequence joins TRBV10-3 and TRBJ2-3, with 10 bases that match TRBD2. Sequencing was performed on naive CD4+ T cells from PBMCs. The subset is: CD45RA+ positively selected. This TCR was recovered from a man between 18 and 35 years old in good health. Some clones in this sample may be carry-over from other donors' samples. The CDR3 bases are TGTGCCATTGCTAGCGGGAGAGGTCCAGATACGCAGTATTTT. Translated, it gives CAIASGRGPDTQYF.